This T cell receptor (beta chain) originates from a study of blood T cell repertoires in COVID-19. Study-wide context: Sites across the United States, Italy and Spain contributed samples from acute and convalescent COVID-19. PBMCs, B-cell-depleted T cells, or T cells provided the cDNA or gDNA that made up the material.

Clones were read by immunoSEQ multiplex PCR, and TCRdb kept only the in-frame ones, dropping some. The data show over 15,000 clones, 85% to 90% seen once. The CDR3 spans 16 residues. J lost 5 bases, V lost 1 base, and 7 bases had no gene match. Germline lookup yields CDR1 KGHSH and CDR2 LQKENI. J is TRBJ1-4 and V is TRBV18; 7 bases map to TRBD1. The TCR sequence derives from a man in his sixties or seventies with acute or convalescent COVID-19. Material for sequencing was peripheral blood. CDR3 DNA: TGTGCCAGCTCACCACTCTCGGGACAGCGGAATGAAAAACTGTTTTTT. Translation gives CASSPLSGQRNEKLFF.